This TCR beta chain was observed in a study of human T cells and chemical hapten exposure. Overall study: On the upper back, patch tests were applied with 0.01% DPC and read at 6 days.

Time point indicated: pre-sensitization, week 0. As for treatment: therapeutic diphenylcyclopropenone sensitization with weekly scalp DPC. There are 17 residues in the CDR3. V was pared by 0 bases and J by 9 bases, with 21 bases between. Germline V gene lookup returns CDR1 SGHVS and CDR2 FQNEAQ. TCRdb re-called the RACE reads through MiXCR, storing one row per CDR3 protein. The sample consists of about 90,000 distinct CDR3 sequences, over 6.5% of them appearing once. The sequence was obtained from a man aged 40-49 years with alopecia areata. Some clones in this sample may be carry-over from other donors' samples. Sequenced here: whole blood, sampled in connection with sensitization to the hapten diphenylcyclopropenone (DPC). The V call is TRBV7-8, the J call TRBJ2-1; tentatively, D is TRBD1 or TRBD2 (5 bases each). The CDR3, as DNA: TGTGCCAGCAGCTTAGCGGAAGGGGAGCCGCTCTCCAGTGAGCAGTTCTTC. Protein: CASSLAEGEPLSSEQFF.